Included here is one T cell receptor beta chain sequence, with context. Its specific antigen is unknown. No base quality values were provided; no much bigger clone lies one nucleotide off. The cohort was made up of 666 healthy bone marrow donors. All cohort members were sampled while nominally healthy, although unrecorded immune exposures were likely present. The donor tested CMV seronegative, placing the donor among the 350 or so seronegative members of the cohort. Every donor gave a peripheral blood sample, and the peripheral blood mononuclear cells from that sample were used for TCR beta sequencing. Genomic DNA extraction from the blood cell samples was performed with the Qiagen DNeasy Blood Extraction Kit. This sample was included in a study of cytomegalovirus exposure and HLA in healthy donors (dated by TCRdb to about 2017). About the full investigation: An earlier analysis of 550 to 700 of the donors reported approximately 290 Gb of sequence data and about 100 million unique TCR beta sequences from some 180 million T cells. An early release that covered 500 to 800 HLA-typed donors contained about 300 gigabases of sequencing data and about 93 million unique TCR sequences. Among the roughly 400 genotyped donors, more than 70% belonged to the genetic ancestry cluster associated with self-reported Caucasian donors. The aim of the study was to test whether cataloging public T cell receptors could identify signatures of past pathogen exposure. The T cell repertoires of 700 or so subjects were profiled by immunosequencing and related to cytomegalovirus serostatus. Besides the first cohort of more than 650 subjects, a separate validation cohort made up of 95 to 150 different subjects was used. To predict cytomegalovirus infection status, the study combined high-throughput TCR immunosequencing, statistical association of individual TCRs with disease status, and machine learning. A later analysis re-analyzed previously published TCR beta repertoires from 600 to 850 donors and added high-resolution HLA genotyping to study TCR occurrence patterns. The later analysis used no new phenotypic data to find candidate immune exposures, relying instead on TCR beta sequences and their occurrence across donors. To decide whether each TCR beta V gene segment behaved as functional or pseudogenic, an earlier analysis of over 500 of the donors relied on high-throughput TCR beta sequencing. Alongside the repertoire data, information on donor age, sex, ethnicity and CMV serostatus was compiled. A later genetic analysis used genome-wide SNP genotypes for 398 of the 666 donors, treating that subset as a discovery cohort. Every discovery cohort repertoire had been produced on one sequencing platform. Both class I and class II loci were covered by HLA typing, at four-digit resolution. The number of typed donors differed by locus: roughly 620-640 for A, B, C, DRB1 and DQB1; approximately 520 for DQA1; some 610 for DPA1; and around 490 for DPB1. About five DR-DQ haplotypes were handled as single units for association and clustering because linkage in the cohort was strong. Among about 400 genotyped donors of the cohort, an average of approximately 220,000 unique TCR beta nucleotide sequences was sequenced per donor, of which roughly 17% were non-productive.

General findings and caveats noted by the study authors: Most TCR sequences were seen in very few donors, while some public TCRs were found in many individuals. When HLA alleles, especially DR and DQ, strongly co-occurred, TCR associations were difficult to assign to individual alleles. In a later analysis, several top co-occurrence clusters were reported to appear linked to parvovirus B19, influenza, CMV and Epstein-Barr virus. A later genetic analysis associated a missense DCLRE1C variant with V-gene and J-gene trimming of TCR beta chains, and an independent cohort replicated the association. A group of highly shared sequence variants was considered likely to be a technical artifact of the sequencing pipeline. Three of the identified cytomegalovirus-associated TCR beta chains were confirmed in vitro to be specific for cytomegalovirus antigens. In the study, approximately 160 TCR beta chains were listed as associated with cytomegalovirus. According to a later analysis, most CMV-associated TCR beta chains appeared to be HLA-restricted, and the HLA associations seemed to be driven largely by CMV exposure. In a later analysis, 16,951 TCR beta sequences were associated with specific HLA alleles at a false discovery rate of 0.05. Linkage disequilibrium might explain the correlated functional status among segregating V segments, but an unknown experimental factor could not be ruled out. According to the authors, the approach could potentially be generalized to other disease states and immunological phenotypes. The cohort was sequenced for TCR beta chains only, and without alpha or paired-chain data the features that could be detected were limited. In an earlier analysis of about 600 of the donors, most TCR beta V segments appeared in productive rearrangements about 90% or about 30% of the time, broadly matching IMGT annotations. A further reported finding was that TCR beta sequences accurately predicted the HLA-A and HLA-B alleles for most subjects in the first cohort. In a later analysis, TCR association rates were found to vary across HLA loci, with the most associated TCRs seen for DRB1 alleles and the fewest for HLA-C alleles. Cytomegalovirus status was reported to be diagnosed by the classifier with high specificity and sensitivity in both the original and validation cohorts. Immune exposure information for the cohort was limited to CMV serostatus. Because HLA typing was missing for some donors at each locus, association tests included only the typed subset. The presence/absence analyses assumed that sequencing depth was roughly uniform across donors, and that assumption may not be true. Compared with the 666-donor mean, donors in an Asian-associated ancestry cluster had fewer N-insertions in productive TCRs, according to a later genetic analysis. Compared with equally common non-associated chains, HLA-associated TCR beta chains in a later analysis were more clonally expanded and had lower generation probabilities. Because counts were too low, some 17 rarely observed V segments, including chromosome 9 orphons, were left out of the earlier analysis of approximately 580 of the donors.

The method behind the library was the immunoSEQ multiplex PCR assay. For the multiplex PCR, a mixture combining 60 forward primers for TCR Vbeta segments and 13 reverse primers for TCR Jbeta segments was used. The CDR3 region of rearranged TCR beta genes was amplified from genomic DNA by a multiplex PCR assay. Amplified TCR beta libraries were sequenced as 87-base-pair reads on the Illumina HiSeq System. Turning to the authors' computational methods: In a later analysis, some 80 million unique TCR beta chains were counted across the 500 to 700 repertoires, and roughly 11 million of these chains were shared by at least two donors. Raw reads were error-corrected and collapsed into unique sequences with a nearest-neighbor algorithm that merged closely related sequences to remove PCR and sequencing errors. Alignment of CDR3 sequences to IMGT reference sequences was used to assign V, D and J gene segments. For a sequence to be retained, at least a six-nucleotide match to both a V gene segment and a J gene segment was required. A rearrangement counted as productive if the CDR3 had no stop codons and remained in frame with V and J, and every other rearrangement counted as non-productive. CDR3 was defined by IMGT convention, running from the second conserved V-encoded cysteine to the conserved J-encoded phenylalanine. In an earlier analysis of around 540 of the donors, sequences lacking an unambiguous match to a single V gene segment were excluded. In an earlier analysis of approximately 550 of the donors, V segments were called functional above 56.7% productive rearrangements and were called segregating when the between-donor standard deviation exceeded 5%. A statistical classification framework was built to diagnose cytomegalovirus status from the catalog of TCR beta chain sequences. A later analysis assigned V and J genes by comparing TCR nucleotide sequences with IMGT/GENE-DB human TR gene sequences. The TCRdist pipeline was used in a later analysis to assign CDR3 sequences and most-parsimonious VDJ recombination scenarios. A later analysis defined each TCR beta chain by its CDR3 amino acid sequence plus V-gene family, and excluded reads lacking a unique V-gene family. To address suspected cross-contamination and a sequencing artifact, a later analysis removed 592 highly shared, low-generation-probability nucleotide sequences. A later analysis calculated a clonal expansion index for each public chain from normalized within-repertoire ranks of inferred template counts. Generation probabilities in a later analysis came from a VDJ recombination model fitted to out-of-frame rearrangements, and those results were checked against IGoR. A later analysis scored TCR-TCR, TCR-HLA and TCR-CMV co-occurrence with hypergeometric tests, applying a repertoire-size bias correction to TCR pairs. A later analysis estimated false discovery rates by permuting HLA or CMV assignments 20 times. In a later analysis, co-occurring TCRs were grouped using DBSCAN, with TCRdist sequence similarity added in when clustering inside HLA-allele-positive subsets. Repertoires with fewer than 30,000 or more than 120,000 public chains were left out of co-occurrence clustering, as were four to six repertoires with anomalous nucleotide sharing. Drawn from immuneACCESS, this table holds only the in-frame rearrangements with V and J called that TCRdb kept. Clones are partly lost; checked studies trace under half to an unresolved V gene and leave the rest unexplained. V and J calls and clone size are copied from that table; D and trimming were computed from the DNA. Counted in this sample were 150,000 to 200,000 clones; roughly 79% of them appeared once. The ten largest clones add up to approximately 2% of the sample.

The clonotype was recovered from a man aged 25 to 45 in good health and CMV-seronegative. The sequenced sample was PBMCs.

The DNA is TGTGCCACCAGCAGAGCAGGCGGGAGGGCAAACAATGAGCAGTTCTTC. Its product reads: CATSRAGGRANNEQFF. The rearrangement joined TRBV15 to TRBJ2-1, with 9 bases matching TRBD2. After removal of 1 base from V and 5 bases from J, the junction retains 6 bases not matched to a gene. The CDR3, cysteine through phenylalanine, is 16 amino acids long. Only the CDR3 DNA stays, 48 bases, in frame from base 1. CDR1 LNHNV and CDR2 YYDKDF are derived from the germline V gene (reference sequence).